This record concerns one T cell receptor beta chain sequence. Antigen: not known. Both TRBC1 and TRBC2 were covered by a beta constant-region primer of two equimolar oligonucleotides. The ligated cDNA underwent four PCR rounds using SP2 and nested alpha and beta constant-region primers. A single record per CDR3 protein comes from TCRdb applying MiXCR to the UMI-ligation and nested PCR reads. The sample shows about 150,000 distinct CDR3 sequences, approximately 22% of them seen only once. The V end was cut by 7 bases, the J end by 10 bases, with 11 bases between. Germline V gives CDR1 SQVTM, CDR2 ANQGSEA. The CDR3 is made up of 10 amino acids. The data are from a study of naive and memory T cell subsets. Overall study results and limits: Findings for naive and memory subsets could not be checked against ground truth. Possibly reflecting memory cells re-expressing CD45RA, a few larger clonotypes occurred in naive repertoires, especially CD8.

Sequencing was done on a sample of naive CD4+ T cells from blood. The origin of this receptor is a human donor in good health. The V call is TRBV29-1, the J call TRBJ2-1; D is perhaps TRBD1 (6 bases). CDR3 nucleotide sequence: TGCAGCGGACGGACAGTAGAGCAGTTCTTC. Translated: CSGRTVEQFF.